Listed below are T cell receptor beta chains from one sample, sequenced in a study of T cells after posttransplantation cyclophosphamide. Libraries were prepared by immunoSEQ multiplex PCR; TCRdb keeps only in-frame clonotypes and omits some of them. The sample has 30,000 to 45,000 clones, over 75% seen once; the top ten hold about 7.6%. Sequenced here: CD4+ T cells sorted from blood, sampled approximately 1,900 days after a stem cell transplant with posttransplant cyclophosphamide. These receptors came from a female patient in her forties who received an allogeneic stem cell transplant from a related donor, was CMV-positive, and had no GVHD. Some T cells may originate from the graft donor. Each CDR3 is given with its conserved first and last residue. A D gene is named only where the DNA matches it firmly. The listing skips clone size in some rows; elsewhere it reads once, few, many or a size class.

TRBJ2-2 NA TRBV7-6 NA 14 CASRTSRNTGELFF TGTGCCAGCAGGACTTCAAGAAACACCGGGGAGCTGTTTTTT
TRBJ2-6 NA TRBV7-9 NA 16 CASSLGRRSGANVLTF TGTGCCAGCAGCTTAGGGCGGCGCTCTGGGGCCAACGTCCTGACTTTC
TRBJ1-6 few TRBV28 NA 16 CASRVTGRTQNSPLHF TGTGCCAGCAGGGTCACAGGGCGAACTCAAAATTCACCCCTCCACTTT
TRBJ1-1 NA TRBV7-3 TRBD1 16 CASSLSTGVKNTEAFF TGTGCCAGCAGCTTATCAACAGGGGTAAAGAACACTGAAGCTTTCTTT
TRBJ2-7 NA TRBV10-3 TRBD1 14 CAIRGTEITYEQYF TGTGCCATCAGGGGGACAGAGATAACCTACGAGCAGTACTTC
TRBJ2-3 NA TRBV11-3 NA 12 CASSPGVDTQYF TGTGCCAGCAGCCCAGGCGTGGATACGCAGTATTTT
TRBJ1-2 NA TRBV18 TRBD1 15 CASSPSQQGANGYTF TGTGCCAGCTCACCAAGTCAACAGGGGGCAAATGGCTACACCTTC
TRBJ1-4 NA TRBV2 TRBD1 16 CASSGPGTGSNEKLFF TGTGCCAGCAGTGGACCAGGGACAGGGTCTAATGAAAAACTGTTTTTT
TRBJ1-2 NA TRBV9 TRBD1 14 CASSPPDRVYGYTF TGTGCCAGCAGCCCCCCGGACAGGGTCTATGGCTACACCTTC
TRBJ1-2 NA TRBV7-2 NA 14 CASSLPGPTYGYTF TGTGCCAGCAGCTTGCCAGGTCCGACCTATGGCTACACCTTC
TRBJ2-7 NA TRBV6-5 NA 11 CASSQNYEQYF TGTGCCAGCAGTCAAAATTACGAGCAGTACTTC
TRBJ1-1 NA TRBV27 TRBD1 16 CASSYRLGQGASEAFF TGTGCCAGCAGTTACCGTTTGGGACAGGGGGCATCTGAAGCTTTCTTT
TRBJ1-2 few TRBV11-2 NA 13 CASSRGSNYGYTF TGTGCCAGCAGCCGCGGTTCTAACTATGGCTACACCTTC
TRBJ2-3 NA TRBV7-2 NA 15 CASSSPGTRGDTQYF TGTGCCAGCAGCTCACCCGGGACTCGGGGGGATACGCAGTATTTT
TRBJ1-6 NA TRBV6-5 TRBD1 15 CASSYTTGGYSPLRF TGTGCCAGCAGTTATACAACAGGGGGTTATTCACCCCTCCGCTTT
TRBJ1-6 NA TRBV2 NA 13 CASKTQGHSPLHF TGTGCCAGCAAAACACAGGGTCACTCACCCCTCCACTTT
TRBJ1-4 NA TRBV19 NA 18 CASSSTGISRSRNEKLFF TGTGCCAGTAGTTCAACAGGGATCTCCAGGTCCCGTAATGAAAAACTGTTTTTT
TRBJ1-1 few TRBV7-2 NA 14 CASSLAPGGTEAFF TGTGCCAGCAGCTTAGCGCCGGGGGGCACTGAAGCTTTCTTT
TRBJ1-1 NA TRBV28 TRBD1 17 CASSPIDRGQLNTEAFF TGTGCCAGCAGCCCCATAGACAGGGGACAGCTGAACACTGAAGCTTTCTTT
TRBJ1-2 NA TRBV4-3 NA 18 CASSQDFQSRTAHYGYTF TGCGCCAGCAGCCAAGACTTTCAATCCCGGACAGCCCACTATGGCTACACCTTC
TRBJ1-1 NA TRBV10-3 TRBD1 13 CAITGTANTEAFF TGTGCCATAACCGGGACAGCGAACACTGAAGCTTTCTTT
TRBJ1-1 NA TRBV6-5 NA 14 CASSTRKGGQYAFF TGTGCCAGCAGTACCCGGAAGGGGGGGCAGTATGCTTTCTTT
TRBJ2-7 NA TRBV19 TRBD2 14 CASSLRAGSLEQYF TGTGCCAGTAGTCTTCGAGCGGGATCCCTCGAGCAGTACTTC
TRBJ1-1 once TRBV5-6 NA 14 CASSRVRGNTEAFF TGTGCCAGCAGCCGTGTAAGGGGGAACACTGAAGCTTTCTTT
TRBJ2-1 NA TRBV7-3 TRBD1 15 CANAQRDRRVNEQFF TGTGCCAACGCACAACGGGACAGGAGAGTCAATGAGCAGTTCTTC
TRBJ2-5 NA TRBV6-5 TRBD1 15 CASSPRDRYQETQYF TGTGCCAGCAGTCCACGGGACAGGTATCAAGAGACCCAGTACTTC
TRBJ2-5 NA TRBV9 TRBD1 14 CARDPDRWVETQYF TGTGCCAGAGATCCGGACAGGTGGGTCGAGACCCAGTACTTC
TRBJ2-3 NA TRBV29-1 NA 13 CSVAGVHTDTQYF TGCAGCGTTGCGGGGGTTCACACAGATACGCAGTATTTT
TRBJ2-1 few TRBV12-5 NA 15 CASAPTVGSYNEQFF TGTGCTAGTGCCCCGACTGTCGGCTCCTACAATGAGCAGTTCTTC
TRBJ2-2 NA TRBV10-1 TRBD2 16 CASSEASGGVTGELFF TGCGCCAGCAGTGAGGCTAGCGGGGGGGTCACCGGGGAGCTGTTTTTT
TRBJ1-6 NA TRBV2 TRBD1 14 CAGSGGQPNSPLHF TGTGCCGGCAGTGGGGGACAGCCTAATTCACCCCTCCACTTT
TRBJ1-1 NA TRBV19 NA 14 CASSYSRMNTEAFF TGTGCCAGTAGCTATTCTAGGATGAACACTGAAGCTTTCTTT
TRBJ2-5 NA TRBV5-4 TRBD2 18 CASSWGVTSGGAGETQYF TGTGCCAGCAGCTGGGGGGTCACTAGCGGGGGGGCCGGGGAGACCCAGTACTTC